The clone carrying this T cell receptor (beta chain) was found a few times. Trimming cost V 6 bases and J 8 bases, with 18 bases left between them. Germline V gene lookup returns CDR1 MNHNY and CDR2 SVGAGI (reference sequence). There are 14 residues in the CDR3. This entry is derived from a study of blood T cells in healthy people across ages. A second PCR, run for roughly 7 to 11 cycles, used a sample-barcoded 5' primer plus a J-beta primer mix. MiXCR, applied by TCRdb to the 5' RACE reads, yields one record per CDR3 protein. The top ten clones hold 5% to 7% of a sample with about 1.4 million distinct CDR3 sequences, approximately 59% of them seen once.

This receptor was obtained from a man aged 18 to 29 in good health. The chain links TRBV6-6 to TRBJ2-3; tentatively, D is TRBD1 (6 bases). The specimen was blood. CDR3 protein: CASRWDTGSVTQYF. In DNA, the CDR3 is TGTGCCAGCAGGTGGGACACGGGATCAGTTACGCAGTATTTT.